This TCR beta chain comes out of a study of T cell responses to AZD1222 COVID-19 vaccine. The V gene lost 2 bases and the J gene lost 4 bases, with 13 bases spanning the gap. The CDR3 is made up of 15 amino acids. CDR1 and CDR2 from the germline V gene are SGHRS and YFSETQ. Produced via immunoSEQ multiplex PCR; TCRdb's table is partial and in-frame only. This sample has about 68,000 clones, with roughly 90% found just once. The chain recombines TRBV5-1 with TRBJ1-5; D gene unclear. The TCR sequence derives from an adult in good health. Sequenced here: peripheral blood, sampled on day 0 of AZD1222 vaccination. The CDR3 nucleotides read TGCGCCAGCAGCTTATACGATGCGCTTAATCAGCCCCAGCATTTT. The encoded protein is CASSLYDALNQPQHF.